Listed below are T cell receptor beta chains from one sample, sequenced in a study of blood T cells in healthy people across ages. TCRdb fed the 5' RACE reads into MiXCR, producing one record per CDR3 protein. The sample includes about 640,000 distinct CDR3 sequences, roughly 50% of them seen just once. What was sequenced was blood. The receptors here all came from a man in his sixties in good health. The CDR3 runs from the conserved cysteine through the conserved F or W. D genes are given only for firm matches. The size field is filled for only some rows; it gives once, few, many or a size class.

TRBV3-1,NA,NA,TRBJ2-3,TGTGCCAGCAGCGCAACGGGGCAGCAGTATTTT,CASSATGQQYF
TRBV6-2/TRBV6-3,NA,NA,TRBJ2-1,TGTGCCAGCAGTTACAGGGAAGTGCAGTTCTTC,CASSYREVQFF
TRBV5-1,NA,NA,TRBJ2-6,TGCGCCAGCAGCTGGAGGGGTACCGGGGCCAACGTCCTGACTTTC,CASSWRGTGANVLTF
TRBV20-1,NA,few,TRBJ2-7,TGCAGTGCTAGAGGGTCACAGGACGGCGAGCAGTACTTC,CSARGSQDGEQYF
TRBV5-1,NA,NA,TRBJ2-1,TGTGCCAGCAGTTTGGGCGAGTCCTACAATGAGCAGTTCTTC,CASSLGESYNEQFF
TRBV25-1,TRBD2,many,TRBJ2-4,TGTGCCAGCAAACAAGCGGGGGGGAACATTCAGTACTTC,CASKQAGGNIQYF
TRBV4-1,TRBD1,NA,TRBJ1-5,TGCGCCAGCAGCCAGTATCCGGGACAGGGGCTTTCCCAGCATTTT,CASSQYPGQGLSQHF
TRBV3-1,NA,NA,TRBJ2-5,TGTGCCAGCAGCCAAGATCAGGGGCAGGGGCGGAAGACCCAGTACTTC,CASSQDQGQGRKTQYF
TRBV12-3/TRBV12-4,NA,NA,TRBJ1-6,TGTGCCAGCAAAATCCTAGGGGCGAGCTCCTATAATTCACCCCTCCACTTT,CASKILGASSYNSPLHF
TRBV6-5,TRBD1,once,TRBJ2-1,TGTGCCAGCAGGGGACAGATCTATGAGCAGTTCTTC,CASRGQIYEQFF
TRBV2,TRBD2,NA,TRBJ2-1,TGTGCCAGCAGGGTTGGGACTATGAACAATGAGCAGTTCTTC,CASRVGTMNNEQFF
TRBV3-1,NA,NA,TRBJ2-5,TGTGCCAGCGGATACTACCAGAGCCAAGAGACCCAGTACTTC,CASGYYQSQETQYF
TRBV28,NA,NA,TRBJ2-1,TGTGCCAGCACCACCCTCGGCGGGACCGACAATGAGCAGTTCTTC,CASTTLGGTDNEQFF
TRBV6-6,NA,few,TRBJ2-3,TGTGCCAGCAGCCCCTCCGCGGGGGCGATCACAGATACGCAGTATTTT,CASSPSAGAITDTQYF
TRBV3-1,TRBD2,NA,TRBJ2-1,TGTGCCAGCGGGTCGTCGGGGGGGTACAATGAGCAGTTCTTC,CASGSSGGYNEQFF
TRBV2,NA,NA,TRBJ2-2,TGTGCCAGCAGTGGGGTTACGGGGGACCCCGGGGAGCTGTTTTTT,CASSGVTGDPGELFF
TRBV14,NA,NA,TRBJ2-5,TGTGCCAGCAGCCAGGGAGTCCGGGCTCAGTCGGAGACCCAGTACTTC,CASSQGVRAQSETQYF
TRBV3-1,NA,few,TRBJ2-7,TGTGCCAGCAGCCTCAGGACGGGGACCTACGAGCAGTACTTC,CASSLRTGTYEQYF
TRBV29-1,NA,few,TRBJ2-3,TGCAGCGTTGGCGGACTGGTTTCAGATACGCAGTATTTT,CSVGGLVSDTQYF
TRBV6-5,NA,NA,TRBJ2-5,TGTGCCAGCAGTTACTCGACAGGCGCTAGCGGTCAAGAGACCCAGTACTTC,CASSYSTGASGQETQYF
TRBV7-9,NA,NA,TRBJ2-1,TGTGCCAGCAGCTTAGGGGGGCTCGGTGGTGAGCAGTTCTTC,CASSLGGLGGEQFF
TRBV28,TRBD1,NA,TRBJ2-2,TGTGCCGGCCGACCCGGGACAGGGAACACCGGGGAGCTGTTTTTT,CAGRPGTGNTGELFF
TRBV10-3,NA,few,TRBJ2-5,TGTGCCATCAGTGAGTCGTTGGAGGTCCAAGAGACCCAGTACTTC,CAISESLEVQETQYF
TRBV6-1,NA,NA,TRBJ2-3,TGTGCCAGCAGTGACTACCTGCGGGGGCCCACAGATACGCAGTATTTT,CASSDYLRGPTDTQYF
TRBV28,TRBD1,NA,TRBJ2-1,TGTGCCAGCAGCTCGACAGGGGGCGTCTACAATGAGCAGTTCTTC,CASSSTGGVYNEQFF
TRBV18,TRBD1,NA,TRBJ2-7,TGTGCCAGCTCAATGGACAGGCCGAATGTTTGCTCCTACGAGCAGTACTTC,CASSMDRPNVCSYEQYF
TRBV10-3,TRBD1,NA,TRBJ2-6,TGTGCCATCAGTCTTACGGGGACAGGGGGCACTGGGGCCAACGTCCTGACTTTC,CAISLTGTGGTGANVLTF
TRBV10-2,NA,NA,TRBJ2-7,TGCGCCGGCAGTGGGACACGACTTGTCTACGAGCAGTACTTC,CAGSGTRLVYEQYF
TRBV7-3,TRBD2,NA,TRBJ2-1,TGTGCCAGCAGCCTCTTTAGCGGGAGCAATGAGCAGTTCTTC,CASSLFSGSNEQFF
TRBV12-3/TRBV12-4,NA,NA,TRBJ2-1,TGTGCCAGCACCAAACGCCTGGGTTACAATGAGCAGTTCTTC,CASTKRLGYNEQFF
TRBV29-1,TRBD1,few,TRBJ2-2,TGCAGCGTTCACAGGACAGGAGCCGGGGAGCTGTTTTTT,CSVHRTGAGELFF
TRBV5-6,NA,NA,TRBJ2-7,TGTGCCAGCAGCTTGAGGCGGAATGGTGTATACGAGCAGTACTTC,CASSLRRNGVYEQYF